Below are 26 T cell receptor beta chains sequenced from a single sample in a study of OX40 agonist ivuxolimab in advanced cancers. Profiled with immunoSEQ multiplex PCR; TCRdb holds only in-frame clones, not every one. The table records about 73,000 clones, around 83% of them present only once. Sequencing was performed on CD4+ or CD8+ T cells sorted from blood, taken in a trial of the OX40 agonist ivuxolimab. The receptors come from an adult with an advanced solid tumor such as melanoma, head and neck, liver or kidney cancer.

The chain links TRBV6-5 to TRBJ1-2, with 7 bases matching TRBD1. Germline V gene data show CDR1 as MNHEY and CDR2 as SVGAGI. V dropped 5 bases and J dropped 8; count of bases not matched to a gene: 11. The CDR3 has 14 residues. CDR3 DNA: TGTGCCAGCAGTCCATTAGGCAGGGGGAAAGGCTACACCTTC. Its protein is CASSPLGRGKGYTF.

The chain combines TRBV6-5 with TRBJ1-1, with TRBD1 matching 7 bases. The CDR3 contains 16 residues. Trimming removed 2 bases from V and 4 bases from J; junction bases left unmatched: 10. Germline loops: CDR1 MNHEY, CDR2 SVGAGI. CDR3 residues: CASSYVRQGLSTEAFF. CDR3 sequence (DNA): TGTGCCAGCAGTTACGTAAGACAGGGATTGAGCACTGAAGCTTTCTTT.

V usage is TRBV6-4 and J usage is TRBJ2-1, with a possible D match to TRBD2 (6 bases). This CDR3 is built from 13 residues. Germline values: CDR1 MRHNA, CDR2 SNTAGT. V was pared by 0 bases and J by 13 bases, with 13 bases between. DNA for the CDR3: TGTGCCAGCAGTGACTCGTCGGGGACTCGTCAGTTCTTC. This encodes CASSDSSGTRQFF.

The CDR3 is CASSDQLGEQYF. CDR3 DNA: TGTGCCAGCAGTGACCAGTTGGGCGAGCAGTACTTC. The V and J genes are TRBV6-1 and TRBJ2-7; D unresolved. Trimming cost V 3 bases and J 6 bases, with 9 bases left between them. CDR1 and CDR2 (germline): MNHNS, SASEGT. The CDR3 sequence is 12 residues long.

The gene calls are TRBV27 and TRBJ2-1; 13 bases are shared with TRBD2. Trimming cost V 5 bases and J 8 bases; bases outside gene matches: 9. The CDR3 runs 16 residues. The germline V gene encodes CDR1 MNHEY and CDR2 SMNVEV (reference sequence). DNA for the CDR3: TGTGCCAGCAGTCCCGGGGGACTAGCGGGATACGATGAGCAGTTCTTC. Translation gives CASSPGGLAGYDEQFF.

The CDR3 DNA sequence: TGTGCCAGCACCAGCGGGAGGGCCGGGGAGCTGTTTTTT. Amino acids: CASTSGRAGELFF. The chain employs TRBV28 and TRBJ2-2, with 10 bases lining up with TRBD2. CDR1 MDHEN and CDR2 SYDVKM come from the germline V gene. J was trimmed by 6 bases and V by 7 bases; bases with no gene match: 2. This CDR3 region has 13 residues.

V and J are TRBV10-3 and TRBJ2-2, with 13 positions matching TRBD2. The germline V gene has CDR1 ENHRY and CDR2 SYGVKD. This CDR3 is built from 15 residues. V gave up 6 bases and J gave up 3 bases; unmatched junction bases: 1. Here the CDR3 reads CAISGTSGDTGELFF. The CDR3 DNA reads TGTGCCATCAGCGGGACTAGCGGGGACACCGGGGAGCTGTTTTTT.

This chain links TRBV7-2 with TRBJ2-7; tentatively, D is TRBD2 (5 bases). The germline V gene has CDR1 SGHTA and CDR2 FQGNSA. The CDR3 is 12 residues long. V gave up 3 bases and J gave up 4 bases, with 7 bases separating them. The CDR3 DNA sequence: TGTGCCAGCAGCTTTCGGGATTACGAGCAGTACTTC. It specifies CASSFRDYEQYF.

CDR3 sequence (DNA): TGTGCCTGGAAAAGGACAGGCGTACAGACCCAGTACTTC. This encodes CAWKRTGVQTQYF. J is TRBJ2-5 and V is TRBV30, with 7 positions matching TRBD1. Germline values: CDR1 GTSNPN, CDR2 SVGIG (reference sequence). The V gene end was trimmed by 4 bases and the J gene end by 6 bases; junction bases not matched to a gene: 8. CDR3 length equals 13 residues.

The gene calls are TRBV5-6 and TRBJ2-7; the D gene could be TRBD1 or TRBD2 (5 bases each). Trimming shortened V by 4 bases and J by 6 bases, and 11 bases separated the two germline ends. Germline V CDR1 and CDR2: SGHDT, YYEEEE. The CDR3 has 12 residues. CDR3 DNA: TGTGCCAGCAGCCCACGAGGGGTCGAGCAGTACTTC. Translation gives CASSPRGVEQYF. The full variable domain, with the rest looked up from reference TRBV5-6 and TRBJ2-7, is DAGVTQSPTHLIKTRGQQVTLRCSPKSGHDTVSWYQQALGQGPQFIFQYYEEEERQRGNFPDRFSGHQFPNYSSELNVNALLLGDSALYLCASSPRGVEQYFGPGTRLTVT.

V and J are TRBV5-1 and TRBJ1-4; TRBD1 aligns across 7 bases. This CDR3 is built from 16 residues. Germline-derived CDR1 and CDR2 are SGHRS and YFSETQ. J was trimmed by 2 bases and V by 3 bases; bases with no gene match: 7. In DNA, the CDR3 is TGCGCCAGCAGCTCTGGGGGGACAGCGACTAATGAAAAACTGTTTTTT. As protein: CASSSGGTATNEKLFF.

The table lists this clone with a count of one. This chain links TRBV19 with TRBJ1-5; D is unclear. The V and J ends lost 0 bases and 2 bases respectively, with 5 bases between them. This CDR3 has 14 residues. CDR1 is LNHDA and CDR2 is SQIVND in the germline V gene (reference sequence). The CDR3 DNA reads as TGTGCCAGTAGTATAGAACGCGGCAATCAGCCCCAGCATTTT. Residues: CASSIERGNQPQHF.

This clone was seen a handful of times. The V call is TRBV14, the J call TRBJ2-7, with D maybe TRBD2 (6 bases). CDR3 length equals 16 residues. Germline V gene data show CDR1 as SGHDN and CDR2 as FVKESK. The V end was cut by 1 base, the J end by 3 bases, with 16 bases between. CDR3 DNA: TGTGCCAGCAGCCAAGGATTGGGACTGGGAGTCTACGAGCAGTACTTC. Translating gives CASSQGLGLGVYEQYF.

This chain joins TRBV2 and TRBJ2-4; weak D call: TRBD1 (6 bases). The CDR3 loop spans 15 amino acids. The ends were cut back, 6 bases at V and 0 bases at J, with 12 bases in the middle. Germline-derived CDR1 and CDR2 are SNHLY and FYNNEI. CDR3 nucleotides: TGTGCCAGCAGGGGACAACCCTTAGCCAAAAACATTCAGTACTTC. Its protein product is CASRGQPLAKNIQYF.

The V gene is TRBV7-9, the J gene TRBJ1-6, with D possibly being TRBD1 (5 bases). The V gene lost 6 bases and the J gene lost 0 bases, with 15 bases spanning the gap. CDR1 and CDR2 from the germline V gene are SEHNR and FQNEAQ (reference sequence). This CDR3 is built from 17 residues. The CDR3 sequence: CASSARDPSSYNSPLHF. The CDR3 nucleotides are TGTGCCAGCAGTGCCCGGGACCCAAGCTCCTATAATTCACCCCTCCACTTT.

The CDR3 bases are TGTGCCAGCAGCTTTGAAGGGGATTCCTACAATGAGCAGTTCTTC. Translating it yields CASSFEGDSYNEQFF. V and J are TRBV12-1 and TRBJ2-1; TRBD1 is the table's D call, not checked against the DNA. TRBV12-1 corresponds to a pseudogene. This CDR3 contains 15 residues.

CDR3 coding DNA: TGTGCCAGCAGCTTATTCGGCACACCAATCCCTTATGGCTACACCTTC. This encodes CASSLFGTPIPYGYTF. The rearrangement uses TRBV7-2 and TRBJ1-2; D gene ambiguous. Germline V CDR1 and CDR2: SGHTA, FQGNSA. V was cut by 2 bases and J by 5 bases, with 18 bases left in between. The CDR3 has 16 amino acids.

The rearrangement uses TRBV6-5 and TRBJ2-3, with TRBD1 matching 7 bases. After removal of 5 bases from V and 1 base from J, the junction contained 6 bases not matched to a gene. From germline, CDR1 is MNHEY and CDR2 SVGAGI. This CDR3 has 15 amino acids. The CDR3 sequence is CASSNRDSRTDTQYF. Written as DNA, the CDR3 is TGTGCCAGCAGTAACCGGGACAGCCGCACAGATACGCAGTATTTT.

The chain combines TRBV30 with TRBJ1-1; D is uncertain. CDR1 and CDR2 from the germline V gene are GTSNPN and SVGIG (reference sequence). V lost 2 bases to trimming and J lost 0 bases, with 7 bases between them. The CDR3 length is 13 residues. CDR3 sequence: CAWSRYMNTEAFF. CDR3 nucleotides: TGTGCCTGGAGTCGCTACATGAACACTGAAGCTTTCTTT.

The V call is TRBV5-1, the J call TRBJ2-1, with unresolved D. Germline values: CDR1 SGHRS, CDR2 YFSETQ. This CDR3 has 14 residues. The ends were cut back, 0 bases at V and 5 bases at J, with 9 bases in the middle. As DNA, the CDR3 is TGCGCCAGCAGCTTGGTAGTAGGGCACAATGAGCAGTTCTTC. Amino acid sequence: CASSLVVGHNEQFF.

The chain uses TRBV7-9 and TRBJ1-1, with D maybe TRBD1 (5 bases). The germline V gene has CDR1 SEHNR and CDR2 FQNEAQ (reference sequence). There are 14 residues in the CDR3. V was trimmed by 3 bases and J by 1 base, leaving 9 bases between them. The CDR3 protein is CASSLHRPNTEAFF. As DNA, the CDR3 is TGTGCCAGCAGCTTGCACAGGCCGAACACTGAAGCTTTCTTT.

V is TRBV7-7 and J is TRBJ1-5; D might be TRBD1 (6 bases). Germline CDR1 and CDR2: SSHAT and FNYEAQ (reference sequence). CDR3 length: 13 amino acids. V was cut by 7 bases and J by 2 bases, with 9 bases left in between. CDR3 DNA sequence: TGTGCCAGCAAATCAGGGGGCAATCAGCCCCAGCATTTT. Translated, it gives CASKSGGNQPQHF. Full variable domain (remainder filled in from reference TRBV7-7 and TRBJ1-5): GAGVSQSPRYKVTKRGQDVTLRCDPISSHATLYWYQQALGQGPEFLTYFNYEAQPDKSGLPSDRFSAERPEGSISTLTIQRTEQRDSAMYRCASKSGGNQPQHFGDGTRLSIL.

The rearrangement joins TRBV27 to TRBJ2-7, with TRBD1 identical over 9 bases. CDR1 is MNHEY, CDR2 SMNVEV, per germline (reference sequence). The CDR3 spans 17 residues. The junction had 16 bases not matched to a gene; V was cut back by 3 bases and J by 7 bases. The CDR3 loop is CASSFERGRDRVREQYF. The CDR3 coding sequence is TGTGCCAGCAGTTTTGAAAGGGGCCGGGACAGGGTGAGAGAGCAGTACTTC.

V gene TRBV11-2 combines with J gene TRBJ1-2, with D hard to call. V was shortened by 4 bases and J by 4 bases, with 13 bases between the two germline ends. Germline assignment: CDR1 SGHAT and CDR2 FQNNGV. The CDR3 totals 14 residues. In nucleotides, the CDR3 is TGTGCCAGCAGCTCGACCCTGATCAGCTATGGCTACACCTTC. It yields the protein CASSSTLISYGYTF.

The V gene is TRBV25-1, the J gene TRBJ2-7; D is undetermined. V dropped 3 bases and J dropped 3 bases, with 12 bases sitting between them. Germline values: CDR1 MGHDK, CDR2 SYGVNS. The CDR3 runs 14 residues. The CDR3, as DNA: TGTGCCAGCAGTGACTTCGGACCGATCTACGAGCAGTACTTC. The encoded protein is CASSDFGPIYEQYF.

The table lists this clone with a count of one. The rearrangement joins TRBV6-1 to TRBJ2-7, with a tentative D call TRBD2 (6 bases). The V and J ends lost 9 bases and 1 base respectively, with 13 bases between them. The V gene's germline CDR1 is MNHNS and CDR2 SASEGT. This CDR3 spans 13 amino acids. The CDR3, as DNA: TGTGCCAGTCGGGGGATTTCTTCCTACGAGCAGTACTTC. Amino acid sequence: CASRGISSYEQYF.